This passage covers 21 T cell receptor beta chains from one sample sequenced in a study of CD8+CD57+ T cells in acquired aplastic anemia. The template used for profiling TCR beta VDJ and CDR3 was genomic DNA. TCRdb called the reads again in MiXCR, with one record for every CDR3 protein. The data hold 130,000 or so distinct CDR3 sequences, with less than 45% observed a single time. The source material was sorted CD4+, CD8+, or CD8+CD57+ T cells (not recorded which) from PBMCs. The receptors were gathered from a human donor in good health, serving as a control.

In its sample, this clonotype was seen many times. CDR3 DNA sequence: TGTGCCAGTAGTAAAAACTGGGGGGCCCCCTACGAGCAGTACTTC. It translates to CASSKNWGAPYEQYF. The chain carries TRBV19 and TRBJ2-7, with D possibly called TRBD1 or TRBD2 (6 bases each). V was cut by 4 bases and J by 2 bases, with 15 bases left in between. The CDR3 is 15 amino acids. The V gene's germline CDR1 is LNHDA and CDR2 SQIVND (reference sequence).

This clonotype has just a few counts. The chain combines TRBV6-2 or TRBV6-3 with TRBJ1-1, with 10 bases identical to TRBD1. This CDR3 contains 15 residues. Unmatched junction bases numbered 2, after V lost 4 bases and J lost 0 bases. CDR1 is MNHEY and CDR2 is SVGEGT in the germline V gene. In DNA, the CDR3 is TGTGCCAGCAGTTGGGACAGGGGCGTGAACACTGAAGCTTTCTTT. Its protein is CASSWDRGVNTEAFF.

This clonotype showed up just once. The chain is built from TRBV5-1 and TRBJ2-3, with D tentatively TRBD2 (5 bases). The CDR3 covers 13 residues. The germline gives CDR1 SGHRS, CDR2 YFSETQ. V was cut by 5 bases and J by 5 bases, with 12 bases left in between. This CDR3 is CASSEGPIDTQYF. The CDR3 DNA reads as TGCGCCAGCAGTGAGGGCCCGATAGATACGCAGTATTTT.

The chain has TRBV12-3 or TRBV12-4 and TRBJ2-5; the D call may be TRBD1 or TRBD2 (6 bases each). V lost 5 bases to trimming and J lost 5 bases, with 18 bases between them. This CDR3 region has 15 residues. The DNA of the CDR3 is TGTGCCAGCAGTGGAGGGGGTACTTATAGGGAGACCCAGTACTTC. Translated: CASSGGGTYRETQYF.

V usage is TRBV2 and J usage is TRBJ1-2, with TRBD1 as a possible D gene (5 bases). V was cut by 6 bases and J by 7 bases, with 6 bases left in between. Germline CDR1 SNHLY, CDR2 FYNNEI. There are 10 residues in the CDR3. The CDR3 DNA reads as TGTGCCAGCAGCGGGACTGGCTACACCTTC. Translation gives CASSGTGYTF.

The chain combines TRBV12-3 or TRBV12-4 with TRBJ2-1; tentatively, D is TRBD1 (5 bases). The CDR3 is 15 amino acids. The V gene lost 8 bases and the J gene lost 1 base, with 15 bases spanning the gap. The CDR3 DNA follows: TGTGCCAGCGCGCCGTGGCCAGGGTCCTACAATGAGCAGTTCTTC. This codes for CASAPWPGSYNEQFF.

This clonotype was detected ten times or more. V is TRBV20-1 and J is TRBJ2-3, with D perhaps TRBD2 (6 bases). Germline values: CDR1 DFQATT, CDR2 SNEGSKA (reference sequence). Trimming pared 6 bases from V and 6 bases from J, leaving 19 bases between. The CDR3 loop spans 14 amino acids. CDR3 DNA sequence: TGCAGTGCCATCCCGGCGGGGTATGGGGATACGCAGTATTTT. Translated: CSAIPAGYGDTQYF.

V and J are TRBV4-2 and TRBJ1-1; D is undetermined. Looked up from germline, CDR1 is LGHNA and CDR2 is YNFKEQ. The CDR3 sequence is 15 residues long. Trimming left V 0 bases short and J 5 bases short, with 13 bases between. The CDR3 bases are TGTGCCAGCAGCCAAGAAGGAGGAGGCCGAACTGAAGCTTTCTTT. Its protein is CASSQEGGGRTEAFF.

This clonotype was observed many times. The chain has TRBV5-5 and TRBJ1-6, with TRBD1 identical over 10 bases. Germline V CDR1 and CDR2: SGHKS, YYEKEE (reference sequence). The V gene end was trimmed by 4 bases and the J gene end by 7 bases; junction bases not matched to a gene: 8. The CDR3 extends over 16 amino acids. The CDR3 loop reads CASSARQGAINSPLHF. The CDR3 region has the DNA TGTGCCAGCAGCGCCAGACAGGGGGCGATCAATTCACCCCTCCACTTT.

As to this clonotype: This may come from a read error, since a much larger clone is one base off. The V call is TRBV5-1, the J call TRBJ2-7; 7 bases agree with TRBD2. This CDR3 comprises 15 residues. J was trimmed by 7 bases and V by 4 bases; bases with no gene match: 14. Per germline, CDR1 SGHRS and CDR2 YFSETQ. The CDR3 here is CASSRSGIISSEQYF. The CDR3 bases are TGCGCCAGCAGCCGAAGCGGGATTATCTCCAGTGAGCAGTACTTC.

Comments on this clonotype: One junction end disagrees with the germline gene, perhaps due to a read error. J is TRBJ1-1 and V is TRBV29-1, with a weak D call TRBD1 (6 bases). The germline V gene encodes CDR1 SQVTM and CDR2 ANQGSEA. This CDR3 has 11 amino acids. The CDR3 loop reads CSVEWDTEAFF. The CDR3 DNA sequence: TGCAGCGTTGAATGGGACACAGAAGCTTTCTTT.

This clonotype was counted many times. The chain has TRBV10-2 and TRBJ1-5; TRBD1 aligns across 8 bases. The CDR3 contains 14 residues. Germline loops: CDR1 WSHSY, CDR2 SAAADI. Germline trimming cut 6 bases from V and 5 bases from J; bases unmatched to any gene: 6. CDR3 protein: CASSDRGPDQPQHF. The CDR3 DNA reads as TGCGCCAGCAGCGACAGGGGACCGGATCAGCCCCAGCATTTT.

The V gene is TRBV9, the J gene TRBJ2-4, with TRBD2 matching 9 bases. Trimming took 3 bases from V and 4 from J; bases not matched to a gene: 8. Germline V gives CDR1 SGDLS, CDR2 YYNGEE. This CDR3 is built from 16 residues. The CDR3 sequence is CASSGLAEGQKNIQYF. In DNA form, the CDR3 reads TGTGCCAGCAGCGGACTAGCGGAGGGTCAAAAAAACATTCAGTACTTC.

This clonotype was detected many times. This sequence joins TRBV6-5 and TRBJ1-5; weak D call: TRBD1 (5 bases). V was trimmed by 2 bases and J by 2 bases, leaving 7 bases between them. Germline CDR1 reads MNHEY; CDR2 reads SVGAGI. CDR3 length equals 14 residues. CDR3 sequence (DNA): TGTGCCAGCAGTTACAGGGGTGGCAATCAGCCCCAGCATTTT. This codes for CASSYRGGNQPQHF.

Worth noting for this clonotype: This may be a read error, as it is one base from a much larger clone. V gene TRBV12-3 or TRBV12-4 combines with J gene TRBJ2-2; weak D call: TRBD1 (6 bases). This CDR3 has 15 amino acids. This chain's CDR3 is CTSSRGQLNTGELFF. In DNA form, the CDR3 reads TGTACCAGCAGCCGCGGACAGCTAAACACCGGGGAGCTGTTTTTT.

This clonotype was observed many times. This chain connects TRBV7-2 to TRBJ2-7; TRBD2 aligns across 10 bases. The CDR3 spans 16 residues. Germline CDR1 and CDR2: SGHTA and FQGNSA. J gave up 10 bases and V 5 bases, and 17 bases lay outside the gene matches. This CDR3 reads CASSKTEREGWRLQYF. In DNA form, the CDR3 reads TGTGCCAGCAGCAAAACCGAGCGGGAGGGTTGGAGGCTACAGTACTTC.

CDR3 amino acids: CASSSAGTANGYTF. The CDR3 DNA sequence: TGTGCCAGTAGTTCCGCCGGGACAGCCAACGGCTACACCTTC. The chain links TRBV19 to TRBJ1-2; 7 bases agree with TRBD1. Per the germline V gene, CDR1 is LNHDA and CDR2 is SQIVND (reference sequence). This CDR3 contains 14 residues. After removal of 5 bases from V and 8 bases from J, the junction contained 11 bases not matched to a gene.

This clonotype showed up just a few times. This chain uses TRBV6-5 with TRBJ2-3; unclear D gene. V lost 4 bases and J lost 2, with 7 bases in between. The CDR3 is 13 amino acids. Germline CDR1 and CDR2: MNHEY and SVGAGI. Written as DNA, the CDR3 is TGTGCCAGCAGTTGGGCTGACACAGATACGCAGTATTTT. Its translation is CASSWADTDTQYF.

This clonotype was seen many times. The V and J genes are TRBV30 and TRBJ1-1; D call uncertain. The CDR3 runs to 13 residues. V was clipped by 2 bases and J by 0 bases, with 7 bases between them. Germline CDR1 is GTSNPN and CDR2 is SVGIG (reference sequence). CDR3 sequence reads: CAWSRQVNTEAFF. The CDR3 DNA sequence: TGTGCCTGGAGTAGGCAGGTGAACACTGAAGCTTTCTTT.

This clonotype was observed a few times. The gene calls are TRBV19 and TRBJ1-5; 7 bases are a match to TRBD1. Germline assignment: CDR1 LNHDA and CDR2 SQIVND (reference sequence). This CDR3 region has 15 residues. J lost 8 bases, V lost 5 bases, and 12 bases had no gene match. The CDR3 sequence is CASSQAGTVMEPQHF. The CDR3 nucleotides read TGTGCCAGTAGTCAGGCCGGGACAGTAATGGAGCCCCAGCATTTT.

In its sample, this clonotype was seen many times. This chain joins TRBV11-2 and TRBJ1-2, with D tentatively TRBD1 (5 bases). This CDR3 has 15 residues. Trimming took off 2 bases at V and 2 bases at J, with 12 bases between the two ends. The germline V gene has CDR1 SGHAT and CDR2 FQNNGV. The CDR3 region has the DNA TGTGCCAGCAGCTTATCACAGGCCAGCAACTATGGCTACACCTTC. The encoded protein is CASSLSQASNYGYTF.